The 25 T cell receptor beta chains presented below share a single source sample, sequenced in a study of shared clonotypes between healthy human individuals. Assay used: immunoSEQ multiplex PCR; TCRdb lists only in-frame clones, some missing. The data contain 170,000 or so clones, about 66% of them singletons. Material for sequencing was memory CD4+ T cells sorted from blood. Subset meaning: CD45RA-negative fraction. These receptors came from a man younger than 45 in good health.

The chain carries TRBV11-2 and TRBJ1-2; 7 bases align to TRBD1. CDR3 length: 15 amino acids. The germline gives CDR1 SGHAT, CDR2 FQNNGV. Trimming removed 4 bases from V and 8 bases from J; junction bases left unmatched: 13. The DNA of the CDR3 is TGTGCCAGCAGCTACCCCGGGACAGATATATTAGGCTACACCTTC. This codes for CASSYPGTDILGYTF. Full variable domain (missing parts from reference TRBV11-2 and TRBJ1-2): EAGVAQSPRYKIIEKRQSVAFWCNPISGHATLYWYQQILGQGPKLLIQFQNNGVVDDSQLPKDRFSAERLKGVDSTLKIQPAKLEDSAVYLCASSYPGTDILGYTFGSGTRLTVV.

The CDR3 sequence is CASSLYSGQWEFF. CDR3 coding DNA: TGTGCCAGCAGTTTATACTCAGGACAGTGGGAGTTCTTC. The gene calls are TRBV27 and TRBJ2-1; the D gene is possibly TRBD1 (6 bases). The ends were cut back, 1 base at V and 14 bases at J, with 15 bases in the middle. The CDR3 sequence is 13 residues long. Germline V gene sequence: CDR1 MNHEY, CDR2 SMNVEV (reference sequence).

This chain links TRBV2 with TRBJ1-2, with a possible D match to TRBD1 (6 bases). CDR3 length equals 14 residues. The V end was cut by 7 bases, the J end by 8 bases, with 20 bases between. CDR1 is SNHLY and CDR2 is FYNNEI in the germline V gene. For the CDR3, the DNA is TGTGCCAGCACGCAAACACGAGGGGGGCGGGGCTACACCTTC. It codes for CASTQTRGGRGYTF.

The CDR3 region is CASSLTGLGAQETQYF. For the CDR3, the DNA is TGCGCCAGCAGCTTGACGGGACTAGGGGCCCAAGAGACCCAGTACTTC. The chain recombines TRBV5-1 with TRBJ2-5; 8 bases are shared with TRBD2. V lost 1 base to trimming and J lost 1 base; unmatched junction nucleotides: 6. The CDR3 contains 16 residues. CDR1 and CDR2 from the germline V gene are SGHRS and YFSETQ. Full variable domain (outside the CDR3, taken from reference TRBV5-1 and TRBJ2-5): KAGVTQTPRYLIKTRGQQVTLSCSPISGHRSVSWYQQTPGQGLQFLFEYFSETQRNKGNFPGRFSGRQFSNSRSEMNVSTLELGDSALYLCASSLTGLGAQETQYFGPGTRLLVL.

In nucleotides, the CDR3 is TGCGCCAGCAGCCCTCCTAGCGGGAGAGGGGGAGAGACCCAGTACTTC. The encoded protein is CASSPPSGRGGETQYF. The chain carries TRBV5-1 and TRBJ2-5; 10 nucleotides line up with TRBD2. V was pared by 4 bases and J by 4 bases, with 10 bases of the junction left unmatched. Looked up from germline, CDR1 is SGHRS and CDR2 is YFSETQ. The CDR3 is made up of 16 amino acids.

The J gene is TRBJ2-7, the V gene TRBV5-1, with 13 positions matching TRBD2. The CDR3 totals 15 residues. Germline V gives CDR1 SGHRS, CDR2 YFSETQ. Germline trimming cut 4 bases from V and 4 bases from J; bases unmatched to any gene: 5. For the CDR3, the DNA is TGCGCCAGCAGCAACGGACTAGCGGGAGCTTACGAGCAGTACTTC. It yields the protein CASSNGLAGAYEQYF. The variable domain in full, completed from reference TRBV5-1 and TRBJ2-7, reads KAGVTQTPRYLIKTRGQQVTLSCSPISGHRSVSWYQQTPGQGLQFLFEYFSETQRNKGNFPGRFSGRQFSNSRSEMNVSTLELGDSALYLCASSNGLAGAYEQYFGPGTRLTVT.

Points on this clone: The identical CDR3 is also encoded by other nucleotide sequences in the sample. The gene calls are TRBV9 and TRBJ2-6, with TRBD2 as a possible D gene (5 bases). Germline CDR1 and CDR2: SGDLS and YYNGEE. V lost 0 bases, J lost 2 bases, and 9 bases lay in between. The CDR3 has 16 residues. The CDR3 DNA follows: TGTGCCAGCAGCGTAGGTGCCGGGGCTGGGGCCAACGTCCTGACTTTC. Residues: CASSVGAGAGANVLTF.

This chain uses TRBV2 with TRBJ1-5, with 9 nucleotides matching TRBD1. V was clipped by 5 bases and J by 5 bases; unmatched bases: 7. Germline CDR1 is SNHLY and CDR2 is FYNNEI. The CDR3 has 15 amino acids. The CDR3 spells CASSTGTGHHQPQHF. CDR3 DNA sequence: TGTGCCAGCAGTACCGGGACAGGGCACCATCAGCCCCAGCATTTT.

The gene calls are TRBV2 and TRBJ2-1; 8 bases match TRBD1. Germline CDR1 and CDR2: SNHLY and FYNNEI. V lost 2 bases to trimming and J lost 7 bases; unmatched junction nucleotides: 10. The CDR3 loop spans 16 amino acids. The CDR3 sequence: CASSEMRTGRRNEQFF. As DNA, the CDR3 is TGTGCCAGCAGTGAAATGAGGACAGGGAGGAGGAATGAGCAGTTCTTC.

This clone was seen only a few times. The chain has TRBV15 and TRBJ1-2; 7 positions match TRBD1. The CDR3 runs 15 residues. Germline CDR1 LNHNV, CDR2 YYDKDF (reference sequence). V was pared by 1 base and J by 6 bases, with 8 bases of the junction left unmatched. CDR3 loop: CATSRAPGQRNGYTF. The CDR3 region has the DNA TGTGCCACCAGCAGAGCTCCGGGACAGAGAAATGGCTACACCTTC.

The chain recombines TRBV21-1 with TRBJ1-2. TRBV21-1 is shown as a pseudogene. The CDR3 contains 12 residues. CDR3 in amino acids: CASRKGDYGYTF. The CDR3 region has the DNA TGTGCCAGCAGAAAAGGGGACTATGGCTACACCTTC.

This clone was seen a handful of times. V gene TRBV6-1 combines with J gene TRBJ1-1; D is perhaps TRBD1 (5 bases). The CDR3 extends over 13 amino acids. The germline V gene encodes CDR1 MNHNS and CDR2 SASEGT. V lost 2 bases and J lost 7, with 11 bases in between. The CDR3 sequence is CASSESGRGEAFF. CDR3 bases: TGTGCCAGCAGTGAATCAGGGCGGGGTGAAGCTTTCTTT.

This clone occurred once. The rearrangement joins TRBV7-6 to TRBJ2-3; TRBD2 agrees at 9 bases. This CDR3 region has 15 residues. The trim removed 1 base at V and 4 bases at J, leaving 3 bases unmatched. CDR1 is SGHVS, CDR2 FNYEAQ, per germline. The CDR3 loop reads CASSLVAGGSDTQYF. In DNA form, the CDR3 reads TGTGCCAGCAGCTTAGTGGCGGGAGGGTCAGATACGCAGTATTTT.

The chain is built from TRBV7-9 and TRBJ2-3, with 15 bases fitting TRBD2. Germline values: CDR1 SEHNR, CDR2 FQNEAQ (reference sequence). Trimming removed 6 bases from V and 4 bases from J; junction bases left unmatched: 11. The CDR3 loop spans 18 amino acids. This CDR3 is CASSQRTSGRAMADTQYF. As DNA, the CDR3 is TGTGCCAGCAGTCAACGGACTAGCGGGAGGGCCATGGCAGATACGCAGTATTTT. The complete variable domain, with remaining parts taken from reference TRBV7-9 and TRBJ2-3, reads DTGVSQNPRHKITKRGQNVTFRCDPISEHNRLYWYRQTLGQGPEFLTYFQNEAQLEKSRLLSDRFSAERPKGSFSTLEIQRTEQGDSAMYLCASSQRTSGRAMADTQYFGPGTRLTVL.

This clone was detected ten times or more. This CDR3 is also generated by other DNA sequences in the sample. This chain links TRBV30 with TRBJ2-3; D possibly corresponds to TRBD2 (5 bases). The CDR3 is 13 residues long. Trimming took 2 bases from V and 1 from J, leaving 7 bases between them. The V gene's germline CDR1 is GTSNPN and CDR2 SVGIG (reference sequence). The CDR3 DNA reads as TGTGCCTGGAGTAGCGGAGGCACAGATACGCAGTATTTT. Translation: CAWSSGGTDTQYF.

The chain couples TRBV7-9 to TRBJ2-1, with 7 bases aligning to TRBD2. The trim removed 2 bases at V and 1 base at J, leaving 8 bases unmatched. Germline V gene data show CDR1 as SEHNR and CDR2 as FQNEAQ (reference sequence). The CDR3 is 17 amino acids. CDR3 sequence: CASSLRGGADSYNEQFF. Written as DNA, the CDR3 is TGTGCCAGCAGCTTAAGGGGAGGGGCCGATTCCTACAATGAGCAGTTCTTC.

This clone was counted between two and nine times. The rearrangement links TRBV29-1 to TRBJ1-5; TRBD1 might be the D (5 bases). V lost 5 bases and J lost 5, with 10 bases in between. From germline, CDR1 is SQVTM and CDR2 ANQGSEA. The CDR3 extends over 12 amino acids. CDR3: CSVWDGDQPQHF. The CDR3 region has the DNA TGCAGCGTTTGGGACGGGGATCAGCCCCAGCATTTT.

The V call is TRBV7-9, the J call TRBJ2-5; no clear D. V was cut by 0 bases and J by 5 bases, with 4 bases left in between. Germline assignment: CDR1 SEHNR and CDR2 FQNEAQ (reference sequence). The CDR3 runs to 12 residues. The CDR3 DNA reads TGTGCCAGCAGCTTAGCGCCGGAGACCCAGTACTTC. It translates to CASSLAPETQYF. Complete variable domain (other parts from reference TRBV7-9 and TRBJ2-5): DTGVSQNPRHKITKRGQNVTFRCDPISEHNRLYWYRQTLGQGPEFLTYFQNEAQLEKSRLLSDRFSAERPKGSFSTLEIQRTEQGDSAMYLCASSLAPETQYFGPGTRLLVL.

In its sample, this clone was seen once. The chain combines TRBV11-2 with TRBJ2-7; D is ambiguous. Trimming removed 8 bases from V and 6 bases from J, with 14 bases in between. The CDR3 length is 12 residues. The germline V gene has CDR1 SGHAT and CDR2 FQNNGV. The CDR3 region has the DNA TGTGCCAGCGGGTGGGGTGAAGTCGAGCAGTACTTC. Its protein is CASGWGEVEQYF. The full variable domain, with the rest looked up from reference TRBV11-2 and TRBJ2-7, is EAGVAQSPRYKIIEKRQSVAFWCNPISGHATLYWYQQILGQGPKLLIQFQNNGVVDDSQLPKDRFSAERLKGVDSTLKIQPAKLEDSAVYLCASGWGEVEQYFGPGTRLTVT.

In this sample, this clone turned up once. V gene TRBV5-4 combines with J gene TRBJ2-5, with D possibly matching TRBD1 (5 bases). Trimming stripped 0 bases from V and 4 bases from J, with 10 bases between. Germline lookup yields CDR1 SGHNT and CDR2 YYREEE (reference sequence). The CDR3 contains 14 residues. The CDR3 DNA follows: TGTGCCAGCAGCTTGGAGGCAGGGTCAGAGACCCAGTACTTC. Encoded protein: CASSLEAGSETQYF.

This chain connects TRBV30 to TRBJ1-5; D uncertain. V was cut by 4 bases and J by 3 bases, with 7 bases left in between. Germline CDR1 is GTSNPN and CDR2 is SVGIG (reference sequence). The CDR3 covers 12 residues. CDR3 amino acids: CAWTVFNQPQHF. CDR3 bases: TGTGCCTGGACGGTGTTCAATCAGCCCCAGCATTTT.

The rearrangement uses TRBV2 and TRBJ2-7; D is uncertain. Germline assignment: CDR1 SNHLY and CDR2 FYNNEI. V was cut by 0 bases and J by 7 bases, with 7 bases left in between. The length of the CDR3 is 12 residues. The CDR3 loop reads CASSEAPREQYF. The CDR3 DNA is TGTGCCAGCAGTGAAGCGCCGAGAGAGCAGTACTTC.

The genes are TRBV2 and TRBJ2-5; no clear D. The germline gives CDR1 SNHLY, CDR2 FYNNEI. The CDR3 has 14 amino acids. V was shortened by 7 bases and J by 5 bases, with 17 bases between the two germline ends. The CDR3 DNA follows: TGTGCCAGCAAAAAGGAAAGAGTGTTGGAGACCCAGTACTTC. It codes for CASKKERVLETQYF.

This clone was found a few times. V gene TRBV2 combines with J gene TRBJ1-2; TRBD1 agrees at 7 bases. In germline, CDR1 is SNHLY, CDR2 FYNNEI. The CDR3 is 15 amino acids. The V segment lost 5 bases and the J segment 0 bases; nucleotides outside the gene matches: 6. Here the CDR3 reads CASSPGGRTNYGYTF. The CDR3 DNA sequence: TGTGCCAGCAGTCCAGGGGGAAGGACTAACTATGGCTACACCTTC.

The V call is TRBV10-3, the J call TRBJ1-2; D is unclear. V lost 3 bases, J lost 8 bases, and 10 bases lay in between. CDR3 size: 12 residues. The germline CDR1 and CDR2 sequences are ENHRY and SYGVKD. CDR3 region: CAISDPPGGYTF. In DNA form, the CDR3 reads TGTGCCATCAGTGACCCGCCGGGCGGCTACACCTTC.